The next 3 T cell receptor beta chains were all read from a single sample in a study of response to subunit inactivated influenza vaccine. One entry per CDR3 protein, called by TCRdb with MiXCR from the RT-PCR reads. Here the sample spans around 580,000 distinct CDR3 sequences, 14% being singletons. Source: PBMCs from blood, taken about 12 days after vaccination. These receptors were obtained from a man aged 50 or older who received an inactivated influenza vaccine.

This clonotype appeared a few times. This sequence joins TRBV4-1 and TRBJ2-3; D not certain. This CDR3 is 17 amino acids long. Deletions cut 0 bases from V and 3 bases from J, with 16 bases between. Germline CDR1 and CDR2: MGHRA and YSYEKL. The CDR3 sequence: CASSQERVGWGTDTQYF. The CDR3 region has the DNA TGCGCCAGCAGCCAAGAAAGGGTCGGGTGGGGTACAGATACGCAGTATTTT.

As concerns this clonotype: One end of the junction is discordant with germline, which a read error may explain. The chain carries TRBV10-1 and TRBJ2-3; D gene unclear. This CDR3 has 14 amino acids. The germline CDR1 and CDR2 sequences are WNHNN and SYGVQD (reference sequence). The CDR3 here is CVSSEQAPTDTQYF. DNA for the CDR3: TGCGTCAGCAGTGAGCAAGCACCCACAGATACGCAGTATTTT.

This clonotype was seen a few times. CDR3 sequence: CASSLGLGWGNTEAFF. The CDR3 DNA is TGTGCCAGCAGTTTAGGGCTGGGATGGGGGAACACTGAAGCTTTCTTT. The chain recombines TRBV27 with TRBJ1-1; no firm D call. The CDR3 totals 16 residues. In germline, CDR1 is MNHEY, CDR2 SMNVEV (reference sequence). Trimming stripped 2 bases from V and 1 base from J, with 14 bases between.